A single sample gave rise to the 4 T cell receptor beta chains below, sequenced in a study of T cell changes during pregnancy in multiple sclerosis. Libraries were prepared by immunoSEQ multiplex PCR; TCRdb keeps only in-frame clonotypes and omits some of them. The sample holds roughly 15,000 clones, 84% seen once. This specimen was CD8+ T cells from peripheral blood mononuclear cells, taken in the third trimester of pregnancy. The receptors shown here come from a female donor in good health, enrolled as a control in a pregnancy study.

The CDR3 loop reads CASSSSGTGELFF. For the CDR3, the DNA is TGTGCCAGCAGTTCCAGCGGCACCGGGGAGCTGTTTTTT. The rearrangement uses TRBV27 and TRBJ2-2, with D perhaps TRBD2 (5 bases). This CDR3 has 13 residues. V shed 4 bases and J shed 4 bases, with 7 bases lying between them. Germline-derived CDR1 and CDR2 are MNHEY and SMNVEV (reference sequence).

CDR3 nucleotide sequence: TGTGCCAGCAGCGTTCGTATGGAGCGGGAGACAGATACGCAGTATTTT. Residues: CASSVRMERETDTQYF. V usage is TRBV9 and J usage is TRBJ2-3, with TRBD2 matching 8 bases. The CDR3 loop spans 16 amino acids. Trimming removed 2 bases from V and 3 bases from J; junction bases left unmatched: 8. In germline, CDR1 is SGDLS, CDR2 YYNGEE.

This rearrangement joins TRBV2 to TRBJ1-1; D remains unclear. This CDR3 region has 12 residues. Between the trimmed V and J ends, which lost 5 bases and 7 bases, there was a span of 11 bases. CDR1 is SNHLY, CDR2 FYNNEI, per germline. CDR3 protein: CASSYRGNEAFF. In DNA form, the CDR3 reads TGTGCCAGCAGTTACCGGGGTAATGAAGCTTTCTTT.

V and J are TRBV6-4 and TRBJ1-1; a possible D gene is TRBD1 (5 bases). This CDR3 comprises 14 residues. V dropped 2 bases and J dropped 7 bases, with 14 bases sitting between them. The germline gives CDR1 MRHNA, CDR2 SNTAGT. CDR3 sequence reads: CASSDQGGEHEAFF. For the CDR3, the DNA is TGTGCCAGCAGTGACCAGGGAGGGGAACATGAAGCTTTCTTT.